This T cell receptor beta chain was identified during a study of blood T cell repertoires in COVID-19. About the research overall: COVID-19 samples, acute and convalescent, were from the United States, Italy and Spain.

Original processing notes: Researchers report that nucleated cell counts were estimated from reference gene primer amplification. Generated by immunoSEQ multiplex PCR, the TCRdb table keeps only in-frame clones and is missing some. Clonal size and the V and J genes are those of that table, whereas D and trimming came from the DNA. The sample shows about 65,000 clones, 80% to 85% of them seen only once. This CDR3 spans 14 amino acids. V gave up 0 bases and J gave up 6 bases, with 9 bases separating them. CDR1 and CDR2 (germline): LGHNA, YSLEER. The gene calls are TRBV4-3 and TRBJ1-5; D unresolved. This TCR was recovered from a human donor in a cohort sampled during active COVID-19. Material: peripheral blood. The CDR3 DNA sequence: TGCGCCAGCAGCCAAGATAGGGAGGGTCAGCCCCAGCATTTT. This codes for CASSQDREGQPQHF.